The 28 T cell receptor beta chains below come from one sample, sequenced in a study of technical replicates of blood from a handful of donors. Assay used: immunoSEQ multiplex PCR; TCRdb lists only in-frame clones, some missing. The table has over 60,000 clones, 93% seen once. The sample comprised T cells isolated from PBMCs. The origin of the receptors is a human donor in good health.

The chain joins TRBV19 to TRBJ2-3, with a possible D match to TRBD2 (6 bases). V was pared by 3 bases and J by 1 base, with 14 bases between. The CDR3 has 16 residues. Germline CDR1 is LNHDA and CDR2 is SQIVND (reference sequence). Written as DNA, the CDR3 is TGTGCCAGTAGTATCCAGCCGCTAGCGCGCACAGATACGCAGTATTTT. Amino acid sequence: CASSIQPLARTDTQYF.

The chain couples TRBV9 to TRBJ1-1; no firm D call. Germline CDR1 SGDLS, CDR2 YYNGEE. This CDR3 is 15 amino acids long. Trimming removed 1 base at V and 10 bases at J, with 20 bases between. The CDR3 DNA follows: TGTGCCAGCAGCGTACGTTTCAGCGAGAGGTTTGGAGCTTTCTTT. Protein: CASSVRFSERFGAFF.

The chain combines TRBV7-9 with TRBJ2-2, with TRBD2 matching 8 bases. Germline V lookup: CDR1 SEHNR, CDR2 FQNEAQ (reference sequence). The CDR3 is 18 amino acids. V shed 2 bases and J 0 bases; nucleotides not matched to a gene: 8. CDR3 loop: CASSLSFGGRSNTGELFF. CDR3 DNA sequence: TGTGCCAGCAGCTTATCTTTTGGCGGGAGGTCGAACACCGGGGAGCTGTTTTTT.

The rearrangement uses TRBV7-9 and TRBJ1-1, with D perhaps TRBD1 (6 bases). The germline V gene encodes CDR1 SEHNR and CDR2 FQNEAQ (reference sequence). The ends were cut back, 1 base at V and 1 base at J, with 13 bases in the middle. The length of the CDR3 is 16 residues. The DNA for the CDR3 is TGTGCCAGCAGCTTAGATGACAGGAGATCGAACACTGAAGCTTTCTTT. It encodes CASSLDDRRSNTEAFF. Based on the CDR3 plus reference TRBV7-9 and TRBJ1-1, the full variable domain is DTGVSQNPRHKITKRGQNVTFRCDPISEHNRLYWYRQTLGQGPEFLTYFQNEAQLEKSRLLSDRFSAERPKGSFSTLEIQRTEQGDSAMYLCASSLDDRRSNTEAFFGQGTRLTVV.

V is TRBV2 and J is TRBJ1-5; 9 nucleotides agree with TRBD1. CDR1 and CDR2 (germline): SNHLY, FYNNEI. Trimming removed 4 bases from V and 5 bases from J; junction bases left unmatched: 6. This CDR3 is 15 amino acids long. This CDR3 reads CASSVSGQGDQPQHF. The CDR3 region has the DNA TGTGCCAGCAGTGTGTCGGGACAGGGTGATCAGCCCCAGCATTTT. The full variable domain, rest sourced from reference TRBV2 and TRBJ1-5, is EPEVTQTPSHQVTQMGQEVILRCVPISNHLYFYWYRQILGQKVEFLVSFYNNEISEKSEIFDDQFSVERPDGSNFTLKIRSTKLEDSAMYFCASSVSGQGDQPQHFGDGTRLSIL.

This CDR3 is CASSYSILAGDKTQYF. CDR3 nucleotide sequence: TGTGCCAGCAGTTACTCGATACTCGCGGGAGACAAGACCCAGTACTTC. This sequence joins TRBV6-5 and TRBJ2-5, with TRBD2 matching over 7 bases. This CDR3 has 16 amino acids. The V gene end was trimmed by 0 bases and the J gene end by 6 bases; junction bases not matched to a gene: 10. CDR1 and CDR2 (germline): MNHEY, SVGAGI.

V is TRBV28 and J is TRBJ1-2, with D maybe TRBD1 (6 bases). This CDR3 spans 15 amino acids. V dropped 5 bases and J dropped 6 bases, with 19 bases sitting between them. Germline V gives CDR1 MDHEN, CDR2 SYDVKM. The CDR3 loop is CASSPENRVPDGYTF. CDR3 bases: TGTGCCAGCAGTCCGGAAAACAGGGTCCCGGATGGCTACACCTTC.

The rearrangement joins TRBV10-1 to TRBJ2-1; D is uncertain. The germline V gene encodes CDR1 WNHNN and CDR2 SYGVQD (reference sequence). V dropped 3 bases and J dropped 7 bases, with 7 bases sitting between them. The CDR3 runs to 12 residues. CDR3 amino acids: CASSEWRNEQFF. CDR3 in DNA: TGCGCCAGCAGTGAATGGCGGAATGAGCAGTTCTTC.

The DNA of the CDR3 is TGTGCCAGCAGTTCGGGAGCGAGCAATCAGCCCCAGCATTTT. This translates into CASSSGASNQPQHF. This chain joins TRBV28 and TRBJ1-5; D is uncertain. The CDR3 is 14 residues long. Deletions cut 4 bases from V and 1 base from J, with 8 bases between. Germline V gene data show CDR1 as MDHEN and CDR2 as SYDVKM.

V gene TRBV28 combines with J gene TRBJ1-4; D not certain. Trimming stripped 3 bases from V and 4 bases from J, with 12 bases between. The CDR3 totals 15 residues. Germline assignment: CDR1 MDHEN and CDR2 SYDVKM. DNA for the CDR3: TGTGCCAGCAGTTTCGTGCACCGGGGTAATGAAAAACTGTTTTTT. It is translated as CASSFVHRGNEKLFF.

The chain recombines TRBV19 with TRBJ1-2, with 12 bases aligning to TRBD1. Germline-derived CDR1 and CDR2 are LNHDA and SQIVND (reference sequence). This CDR3 comprises 15 residues. Unmatched junction bases numbered 6, after V lost 3 bases and J lost 7 bases. The CDR3 DNA sequence: TGTGCCAGTAGTATTCTCCGGGACAGGGGGCCTGGCTACACCTTC. The encoded protein is CASSILRDRGPGYTF.

The rearrangement links TRBV4-2 to TRBJ2-1; tentative D call: TRBD2 (6 bases). The CDR3 spans 14 residues. The V gene lost 1 base and the J gene lost 5 bases, with 9 bases spanning the gap. Looked up from germline, CDR1 is LGHNA and CDR2 is YNFKEQ. The CDR3, as DNA: TGTGCCAGCAGCCAAGGGAGGGAAAACAATGAGCAGTTCTTC. Translated: CASSQGRENNEQFF.

CDR3 sequence reads: CASRPGTPTPDTQYF. The CDR3 nucleotides read TGTGCCAGCAGGCCCGGGACACCGACACCAGATACGCAGTATTTT. The chain is built from TRBV28 and TRBJ2-3; maybe TRBD1 (6 bases). CDR3 length: 15 residues. The germline gives CDR1 MDHEN, CDR2 SYDVKM. V was shortened by 6 bases and J by 4 bases, with 17 bases between the two germline ends.

The chain links TRBV29-1 to TRBJ2-7; 7 nucleotides align to TRBD2. The CDR3 is 18 amino acids. Germline values: CDR1 SQVTM, CDR2 ANQGSEA. V shed 6 bases and J 0 bases; nucleotides not matched to a gene: 20. The CDR3 protein is CSVLKSLGGIISSYEQYF. In DNA form, the CDR3 reads TGCAGCGTCTTGAAGAGTTTGGGGGGGATTATCAGCTCCTACGAGCAGTACTTC.

The chain recombines TRBV7-8 with TRBJ2-7; 9 nucleotides align to TRBD1. The CDR3 is 16 amino acids. The V gene's germline CDR1 is SGHVS and CDR2 FQNEAQ. V shed 1 base, J shed 2 bases, and the junction held 6 bases outside the gene matches. The DNA of the CDR3 is TGTGCCAGCAGCTTAGATTACAGGGGGCCCCCCTACGAGCAGTACTTC. Residues: CASSLDYRGPPYEQYF. The variable domain in full, with the rest retrieved from reference TRBV7-8 and TRBJ2-7, is GAGVSQSPRYKVAKRGQDVALRCDPISGHVSLFWYQQALGQGPEFLTYFQNEAQLDKSGLPSDRFFAERPEGSVSTLKIQRTQQEDSAVYLCASSLDYRGPPYEQYFGPGTRLTVT.

The CDR3 here is CASSPFTDTEAFF. CDR3 DNA sequence: TGTGCCAGCAGTCCCTTTACGGACACTGAAGCTTTCTTT. The chain has TRBV28 and TRBJ1-1; no definite D call. Germline assignment: CDR1 MDHEN and CDR2 SYDVKM. The CDR3 contains 13 residues. The V and J ends lost 5 bases and 3 bases respectively, with 10 bases between them.

V and J are TRBV7-6 and TRBJ2-1, with 7 bases that match TRBD1. V shed 1 base, J shed 2 bases, and the junction held 2 bases outside the gene matches. This CDR3 is 15 amino acids long. The germline V gene encodes CDR1 SGHVS and CDR2 FNYEAQ. The CDR3 region is CASSLGTGTYNEQFF. The CDR3 DNA reads as TGTGCCAGCAGCTTAGGGACAGGAACCTACAATGAGCAGTTCTTC.

The chain couples TRBV28 to TRBJ2-7; TRBD2 aligns across 9 bases. CDR3 size: 18 residues. Germline-derived CDR1 and CDR2 are MDHEN and SYDVKM. Unmatched junction bases numbered 15, after V lost 4 bases and J lost 2 bases. CDR3 in DNA: TGTGCCAGCAGTTCCCGACTAGCGGATACCCCTTTCCCCTACGAGCAGTACTTC. Encoded protein: CASSSRLADTPFPYEQYF.

V usage is TRBV19 and J usage is TRBJ1-4; no reliable D call. V was cut by 6 bases and J by 0 bases, with 5 bases left in between. The germline gives CDR1 LNHDA, CDR2 SQIVND (reference sequence). The CDR3 is 13 residues long. The CDR3 bases are TGTGCCAGTAGCGCAGCAACTAATGAAAAACTGTTTTTT. This gives the protein CASSAATNEKLFF. The whole variable domain, filled in from reference TRBV19 and TRBJ1-4, reads DGGITQSPKYLFRKEGQNVTLSCEQNLNHDAMYWYRQDPGQGLRLIYYSQIVNDFQKGDIAEGYSVSREKKESFPLTVTSAQKNPTAFYLCASSAATNEKLFFGSGTQLSVL.

This chain joins TRBV11-2 and TRBJ2-2; D is possibly TRBD1 (6 bases). This CDR3 is built from 14 residues. Per germline, CDR1 SGHAT and CDR2 FQNNGV. CDR3: CTSGTPTNTGELFF. The CDR3 nucleotides are TGTACCTCGGGGACACCAACGAACACCGGGGAGCTGTTTTTT.

The rearrangement links TRBV5-4 to TRBJ2-7; 9 nucleotides align to TRBD1. The CDR3 runs to 17 residues. The germline gives CDR1 SGHNT, CDR2 YYREEE (reference sequence). The J segment lost 2 bases and the V segment lost 2 bases, leaving 11 bases of the junction unmatched. The CDR3 DNA follows: TGTGCCAGCAGCTTTACAGGGGGCATGTGGGCCACCTACGAGCAGTACTTC. Translated, it gives CASSFTGGMWATYEQYF.

The chain uses TRBV6-5 and TRBJ1-1; D unclear. This CDR3 is built from 15 residues. Germline loops: CDR1 MNHEY, CDR2 SVGAGI. V dropped 3 bases and J dropped 3 bases, with 14 bases sitting between them. CDR3 region: CASSYRRTGDTEAFF. The CDR3 DNA is TGTGCCAGCAGTTATCGGAGGACCGGGGACACTGAAGCTTTCTTT.

This chain uses TRBV28 with TRBJ2-1; 9 nucleotides align to TRBD2. CDR1 is MDHEN, CDR2 SYDVKM, per germline. This CDR3 region has 16 residues. Trimming took 6 bases from V and 3 from J; bases not matched to a gene: 9. The CDR3 spells CASRLLAGVSYNEQFF. The CDR3 nucleotides read TGTGCCAGCAGACTATTAGCGGGAGTTAGCTACAATGAGCAGTTCTTC.

The V and J genes are TRBV19 and TRBJ1-1; D possibly corresponds to TRBD1 (5 bases). The germline V gene encodes CDR1 LNHDA and CDR2 SQIVND (reference sequence). The length of the CDR3 is 15 residues. The germline V and J ends were trimmed by 5 bases and 1 base, with 14 bases remaining between them. As DNA, the CDR3 is TGTGCCAGTAGTTCGCTGACAGAGCCGAACACTGAAGCTTTCTTT. As protein: CASSSLTEPNTEAFF.

V gene TRBV11-2 combines with J gene TRBJ1-5; a possible D gene is TRBD1 (5 bases). Trimming took off 1 base at V and 4 bases at J, with 5 bases between the two ends. Per the germline V gene, CDR1 is SGHAT and CDR2 is FQNNGV. The CDR3 is 13 amino acids. The CDR3 sequence: CASSLGQNQPQHF. As DNA, the CDR3 is TGTGCCAGCAGCTTAGGACAGAATCAGCCCCAGCATTTT.

J is TRBJ2-2 and V is TRBV27, with TRBD2 as a possible D gene (6 bases). CDR1 and CDR2 from the germline V gene are MNHEY and SMNVEV (reference sequence). The CDR3 is 17 residues long. Trimming took off 6 bases at V and 2 bases at J, with 19 bases between the two ends. DNA for the CDR3: TGTGCCAGCAGCCCTGACCACCGGGACTTAAACACCGGGGAGCTGTTTTTT. It is translated as CASSPDHRDLNTGELFF.

CDR3 DNA: TGTGCCAGCAGTGGGACAGCTAACTATGGCTACACCTTC. Encoded protein: CASSGTANYGYTF. V usage is TRBV2 and J usage is TRBJ1-2, with a tentative D call TRBD1 (6 bases). This CDR3 comprises 13 residues. Germline V CDR1 and CDR2: SNHLY, FYNNEI. Trimming pared 4 bases from V and 0 bases from J, leaving 6 bases between.

In this sample, this clone turned up a few times. The rearrangement links TRBV19 to TRBJ1-4, with D possibly being TRBD1 (5 bases). The CDR3 spans 15 residues. The ends were cut back, 6 bases at V and 0 bases at J, with 11 bases in the middle. Germline assignment: CDR1 LNHDA and CDR2 SQIVND (reference sequence). The CDR3 loop reads CASRKQATTNEKLFF. DNA for the CDR3: TGTGCCAGTAGGAAACAGGCTACAACTAATGAAAAACTGTTTTTT.